Shown below are 5 T cell receptor beta chains from a single sample sequenced in a study of blood T cell repertoires in COVID-19. Sequencing used immunoSEQ multiplex PCR; TCRdb keeps in-frame clones, though not all of them. Here the sample spans about 200,000 clones, roughly 90% being singletons. The sample comprised peripheral blood. Every receptor here comes from a man aged 18 to 29 with active or convalescent COVID-19.

The V call is TRBV3-1 (or the pseudogene TRBV3-2), the J call TRBJ1-6; the D gene is possibly TRBD1 (5 bases). The CDR3 runs 16 residues. From germline, CDR1 is LGHDT and CDR2 YNNKEL (reference sequence). With 1 base removed from V and 6 bases from J, the gap between germline ends came to 13 bases. In nucleotides, the CDR3 is TGTGCCAGCAGCCAAGGGGGCACCCTAGGTAATTCACCCCTCCACTTT. Translated, it gives CASSQGGTLGNSPLHF.

The chain carries TRBV5-1 and TRBJ2-6; D may be TRBD2 (5 bases). Deletions cut 0 bases from V and 1 base from J, with 5 bases between. This CDR3 comprises 15 residues. Germline lookup yields CDR1 SGHRS and CDR2 YFSETQ. CDR3 sequence: CASSLVASGANVLTF. Here the CDR3 DNA reads TGCGCCAGCAGCTTGGTAGCGTCTGGGGCCAACGTCCTGACTTTC.

This rearrangement joins TRBV5-1 to TRBJ2-7; 12 bases agree with TRBD2. The J segment lost 2 bases and the V segment lost 5 bases, leaving 8 bases of the junction unmatched. Germline loops: CDR1 SGHRS, CDR2 YFSETQ. The length of the CDR3 is 16 residues. CDR3 in amino acids: CASRGTSGRVTYEQYF. Written as DNA, the CDR3 is TGCGCCAGCAGGGGGACTAGCGGGCGAGTGACCTACGAGCAGTACTTC. Full variable domain (missing parts from reference TRBV5-1 and TRBJ2-7): KAGVTQTPRYLIKTRGQQVTLSCSPISGHRSVSWYQQTPGQGLQFLFEYFSETQRNKGNFPGRFSGRQFSNSRSEMNVSTLELGDSALYLCASRGTSGRVTYEQYFGPGTRLTVT.

V and J are TRBV4-2 and TRBJ2-7, with 7 bases lining up with TRBD2. CDR1 and CDR2 (germline): LGHNA, YNFKEQ. The CDR3 has 15 amino acids. Trimming at V came to 0 bases and at J to 3 bases, leaving 5 bases not matched to a gene. CDR3 nucleotide sequence: TGTGCCAGCAGCCAAGATAGAATAGCGGGCTACGAGCAGTACTTC. It specifies CASSQDRIAGYEQYF.

V usage is TRBV25-1 and J usage is TRBJ2-2; 11 nucleotides match TRBD2. V trimming: 7 bases; J trimming: 5 bases; junction bases outside the gene matches: 9. The CDR3 totals 16 residues. Germline V CDR1 and CDR2: MGHDK, SYGVNS. CDR3: CASTEGLAGRTGELFF. CDR3 nucleotides: TGTGCCAGCACCGAAGGACTAGCGGGTAGAACCGGGGAGCTGTTTTTT.